The present T cell receptor beta chain was sequenced within a study of PD-L1 blockade in urothelial cancer. Background on the study: Study patients had been treated with 0 to 3 previous chemotherapy regimens. Across blood samples, T cells had a median count of 141,255.

Each PCR received spiked synthetic TCR analog templates. Profiling relied on immunoSEQ multiplex PCR, and the TCRdb table lists in-frame clones only, not all of them. The sample gives around 110,000 clones, approximately 90% of which show up once; under 2% is in the top ten. V dropped 6 bases and J dropped 6 bases, with 7 bases sitting between them. This CDR3 has 11 amino acids. CDR1 and CDR2 (germline): LGHNT, FRNRAP. The time point is: peripheral blood 6 weeks after treatment start. This clone appeared many times. The origin of this receptor is a man aged 55 to 70 with urothelial cancer. Sequencing was performed on PBMCs, taken around atezolizumab (anti-PD-L1) treatment. The rearrangement uses TRBV12-5 and TRBJ2-3; D gene unclear. The CDR3 DNA reads TGTGCTAGTGGCGAGGTGGATACGCAGTATTTT. Its protein is CASGEVDTQYF.